The 2 T cell receptor beta chains reported below all come from one sample, sequenced in a study of neoadjuvant anti-PD-1 for oral cavity cancer. Sequencing was performed with immunoSEQ multiplex PCR; in TCRdb, only in-frame clones are kept and a portion is missing. Found here are around 13,000 clones, 65% of them singletons; the top ten hold about 2%. Sequencing was performed on PBMCs, taken before nivolumab (anti-PD-1) treatment. The receptors shown here come from a person aged 35 to 85 with oral cavity squamous cell carcinoma.

The J gene is TRBJ1-1, the V gene TRBV7-9, with 9 positions matching TRBD1. Per the germline V gene, CDR1 is SEHNR and CDR2 is FQNEAQ (reference sequence). CDR3 length equals 15 residues. The V and J ends lost 4 bases and 9 bases, in that order; junction bases with no gene match: 12. The CDR3 spells CASSSPGQGLLQAFF. As DNA, the CDR3 is TGTGCCAGCAGCTCACCGGGACAGGGACTACTACAAGCTTTCTTT.

This clone was counted only a few times. J is TRBJ1-4 and V is TRBV5-1, with a possible D match to TRBD1 (5 bases). In germline, CDR1 is SGHRS, CDR2 YFSETQ. The CDR3 totals 18 residues. The V end lost 0 bases, the J end lost 4 bases, and 19 bases lay between the germline ends. The CDR3 region has the DNA TGCGCCAGCAGCTTGGCGAGGGACGGTAAAGGGCTTAATGAAAAACTGTTTTTT. Translating gives CASSLARDGKGLNEKLFF.